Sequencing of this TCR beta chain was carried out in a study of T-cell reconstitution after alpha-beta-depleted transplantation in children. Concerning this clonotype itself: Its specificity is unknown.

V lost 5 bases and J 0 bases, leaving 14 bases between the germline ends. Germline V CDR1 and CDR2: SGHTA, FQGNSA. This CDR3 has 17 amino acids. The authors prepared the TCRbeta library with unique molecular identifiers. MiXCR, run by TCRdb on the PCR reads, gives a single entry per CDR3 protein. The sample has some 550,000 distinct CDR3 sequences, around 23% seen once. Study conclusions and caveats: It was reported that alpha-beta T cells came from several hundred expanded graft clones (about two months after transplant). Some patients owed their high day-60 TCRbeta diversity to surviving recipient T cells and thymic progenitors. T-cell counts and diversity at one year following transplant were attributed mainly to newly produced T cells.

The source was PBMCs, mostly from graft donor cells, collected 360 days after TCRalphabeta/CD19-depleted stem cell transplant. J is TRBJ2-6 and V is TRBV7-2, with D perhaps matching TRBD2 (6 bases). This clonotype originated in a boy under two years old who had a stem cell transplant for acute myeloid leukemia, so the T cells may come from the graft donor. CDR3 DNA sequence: TGTGCCAGCAGCCTAGGGACTGCCAACTCTGGGGCCAACGTCCTGACTTTC. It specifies CASSLGTANSGANVLTF. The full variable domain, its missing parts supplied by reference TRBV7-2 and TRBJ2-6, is GAGVSQSPSNKVTEKGKDVELRCDPISGHTALYWYRQSLGQGLEFLIYFQGNSAPDKSGLPSDRFSAERTGGSVSTLTIQRTQQEDSAVYLCASSLGTANSGANVLTFGAGSRLTVL.